This is a list of T cell receptor beta chains from one sample in a study of blood T cell repertoires in COVID-19. Only in-frame clones appear in the TCRdb table, and some are missing; sequencing was by immunoSEQ multiplex PCR. The repertoire has approximately 77,000 clones, 80% of them found once; the top ten carry 4% to 5.5%. Sequenced input: peripheral blood. These receptors all come from a woman in her sixties or seventies with acute or convalescent COVID-19. Each CDR3 is given with its conserved first and last residue. Fields, in order: V gene, D gene, J gene, CDR3 length, clone size, CDR3 DNA, CDR3 protein. D genes are given only for firm matches. Rows may omit the clone size; those that give it use once, few, many or a size class.

>TRBV6-5|.|TRBJ1-1|13|.
TGTGCCAGCAGAACTACAGGGAGCGAAGGAGCTTTCTTT
CASRTTGSEGAFF
>TRBV7-8|.|TRBJ1-4|15|.
TGTGCCAGCAGAGCGGGCGGGCTCGATAATGAAAAACTGTTTTTT
CASRAGGLDNEKLFF
>TRBV5-1|.|TRBJ2-7|15|few
TGCGCCAGCAGCTTGGTAGCAGGGGACTCCTACGAGCAGTACTTC
CASSLVAGDSYEQYF
>TRBV4-3|.|TRBJ1-2|15|.
TGCGCCAGCAGCCTCAACAGGGAGTCGAGGTATGGCTACACCTTC
CASSLNRESRYGYTF
>TRBV19|TRBD1|TRBJ1-4|16|.
TGTGCCAGTAGTGGCCGGGACAGGGGACCGAATGAAAAACTGTTTTTT
CASSGRDRGPNEKLFF
>TRBV4-1|TRBD1|TRBJ1-2|17|.
TGCGCCAGCAGCCAAGAATTGAGGACAGGGGGAACATATGGCTACACCTTC
CASSQELRTGGTYGYTF
>TRBV11-3|.|TRBJ1-1|13|.
TGTGCCAGCAGCTTACGGGAGAACACTGAAGCTTTCTTT
CASSLRENTEAFF
>TRBV10-3|.|TRBJ1-1|14|.
TGTGCCATCAGTGATCAGGGATCGGGCACTGAAGCTTTCTTT
CAISDQGSGTEAFF
>TRBV27|TRBD1|TRBJ1-1|17|.
TGTGCCAGCAGTTTATACGGGACAGTGAGCATGAACACTGAAGCTTTCTTT
CASSLYGTVSMNTEAFF
>TRBV24-1|.|TRBJ1-3|15|.
TGTGCCACCAGTGACTCCGGGAGCTCTGGAAACACCATATATTTT
CATSDSGSSGNTIYF
>TRBV19|TRBD1|TRBJ1-1|15|.
TGTGCCAGTAGTCCGGACAGGGGGCGATGGACTGAAGCTTTCTTT
CASSPDRGRWTEAFF
>TRBV27|.|TRBJ2-7|13|few
TGTGCCAGCAGTCTCCAGGTTTCCTACGAGCAGTACTTC
CASSLQVSYEQYF
>TRBV4-2|.|TRBJ2-3|14|.
TGTGCCAGCAGCCGGGAGGCCGCGGCGGATACGCAGTATTTT
CASSREAAADTQYF
>TRBV5-6|TRBD2|TRBJ2-3|16|.
TGTGCCAGCAGCCGGGGCGGGGGGGCAGTCACAGATACGCAGTATTTT
CASSRGGGAVTDTQYF
>TRBV6-6|.|TRBJ1-3|15|.
TGTGCCAGCAGTACGAGTGCCTTCTCTGGAAACACCATATATTTT
CASSTSAFSGNTIYF
>TRBV5-6|.|TRBJ1-1|15|.
TGTGCCAGCAGCGTAGACGGGTCGATGAACACTGAAGCTTTCTTT
CASSVDGSMNTEAFF
>TRBV6-2/TRBV6-3|TRBD2|TRBJ2-1|20|few
TGTGCCAGCAGTTACTCCCTAACTAGCGGGGGGACAAGCTCCTACAATGAGCAGTTCTTC
CASSYSLTSGGTSSYNEQFF
>TRBV11-2|.|TRBJ1-2|17|once
TGTGCCAGCAGCTTAAATTTGGGGGGGCGACCCCACTATGGCTACACCTTC
CASSLNLGGRPHYGYTF
>TRBV5-4|.|TRBJ1-1|13|few
TGTGCCAGCAGCTTGCAGGGTGTCACTGAAGCTTTCTTT
CASSLQGVTEAFF
>TRBV7-8|.|TRBJ2-2|17|.
TGTGCCAGCAGCTCCTTGGCGGCAGGGGATTTCGCCGGGGAGCTGTTTTTT
CASSSLAAGDFAGELFF
>TRBV4-3|TRBD2|TRBJ2-3|17|.
TGCGCCAGCAGCCAAGATCTAGCGGGGGGGCTCACAGATACGCAGTATTTT
CASSQDLAGGLTDTQYF
>TRBV7-9|TRBD1|TRBJ2-1|15|.
TGTGCCAGCAGCTCCGACAGGGGGGGTCAGAGGGAGCAGTTCTTC
CASSSDRGGQREQFF
>TRBV4-2|TRBD2|TRBJ2-3|19|.
TGTGCCAGCAGCCAAGCACGGAGTACTAGCGGTACTAGCACAGATACGCAGTATTTT
CASSQARSTSGTSTDTQYF
>TRBV10-2|TRBD1|TRBJ1-2|13|few
TGCGCCAGCAGTGAGTCAGGGGGCTGGGGCTACACCTTC
CASSESGGWGYTF
>TRBV27|TRBD1|TRBJ1-1|14|once
TGTGCCAGCAGTGCCGGGACAGGGGCCACTGAAGCTTTCTTT
CASSAGTGATEAFF
>TRBV24-1|TRBD1|TRBJ1-1|14|.
TGTGCCACCAGTGACCCGGACAGGGCGAATGAAGCTTTCTTT
CATSDPDRANEAFF
>TRBV6-8|.|TRBJ1-1|12|.
TGTGCCAGCAGTGCGGGTTTCACTGAAGCTTTCTTT
CASSAGFTEAFF
>TRBV4-1|.|TRBJ1-2|14|.
TGCGCCAGCAGCCAAGTCGGCGGGGACTATGGCTACACCTTC
CASSQVGGDYGYTF
>TRBV7-2|.|TRBJ1-5|19|.
TGTGCCAGCAGCTTAAGATGGTCCGGTCGAATCTATAGCAATCAGCCCCAGCATTTT
CASSLRWSGRIYSNQPQHF
>TRBV4-2|TRBD1|TRBJ2-3|17|once
TGTGCCAGCAGCCTAGGGACAGGGGCAGATAGCACAGATACGCAGTATTTT
CASSLGTGADSTDTQYF
>TRBV9|.|TRBJ1-2|14|.
TGTGCCAGCAGCGTAGCTCAGGTTAACTATGGCTACACCTTC
CASSVAQVNYGYTF
>TRBV5-1|TRBD2|TRBJ2-2|15|.
TGCGCCAGCAGCTTGGCCCTCGGGGGGATCGGGGAGCTGTTTTTT
CASSLALGGIGELFF
>TRBV4-1|TRBD1|TRBJ1-5|15|.
TGCGCCTGCAGCCCCGACAGGGGGCCCCATCAGCCCCAGCATTTT
CACSPDRGPHQPQHF
>TRBV2|.|TRBJ2-1|15|.
TGTGCCAGCCGGAGAGAACAGGGTCCCTACAATGAGCAGTTCTTC
CASRREQGPYNEQFF
>TRBV12-3/TRBV12-4|.|TRBJ1-2|12|.
TGTGCCAGCAGTTCAAATAGTCCGGGCTACACCTTC
CASSSNSPGYTF
>TRBV11-3|.|TRBJ2-2|15|.
TGTGCCAGCAGCTTAGGAGGGACAAACACCGGGGAGCTGTTTTTT
CASSLGGTNTGELFF
>TRBV11-2|.|TRBJ1-1|16|.
TGTGCCAGCAGCTTAGGGCTATGGGGAGGGGGCACTGAAGCTTTCTTT
CASSLGLWGGGTEAFF
>TRBV5-5|.|TRBJ2-7|13|.
TGTGCCAGCAGACAGACAGGAGACTACGAGCAGTACTTC
CASRQTGDYEQYF
>TRBV3-1/TRBV3-2|.|TRBJ1-2|12|.
TGTGCCAGCAGCTCCCGGGACTATGGCTACACCTTC
CASSSRDYGYTF
>TRBV11-2|TRBD1|TRBJ1-5|14|.
TGTGCCAGCAGCTCAACAGGGGGCGGACAGCCCCAGCATTTT
CASSSTGGGQPQHF
>TRBV6-2/TRBV6-3|TRBD2|TRBJ2-4|15|.
TGTGCCAGCAGCCCGCGGGGGACAGCCAAAAACATTCAGTACTTC
CASSPRGTAKNIQYF